Listed below are T cell receptor beta chains from one sample, sequenced in a study of T cells after yellow fever vaccination. One entry per CDR3 protein, called by TCRdb with MiXCR from the 5' RACE reads. The data show 110,000 or so distinct CDR3 sequences, 7.2% seen once. The starting material was CD4+ T cells sorted from PBMCs, obtained roughly 46 days after the first yellow fever vaccination. These receptors originate from a man in his late teens or twenties who received the YFV17D yellow fever vaccine. The CDR3 runs from the conserved cysteine through the conserved F or W. A D gene is named only where the DNA matches it firmly. Some rows mark clone size as missing; the rest say once, few, many or name a class of expanded clone.

D	length	V	J	size	DNA	CDR3
-	13	TRBV18	TRBJ1-1	-	TGTGCCAGCTCCTCAGGGGCGGAAGCTGAAGCTTTCTTT	CASSSGAEAEAFF
TRBD2	17	TRBV24-1	TRBJ2-1	many	TGTGCCACCAGTGACCCGGGGACTAGCGGGTACTACAATGAGCAGTTCTTC	CATSDPGTSGYYNEQFF
-	17	TRBV10-3	TRBJ1-2	few	TGTGCCATCAGTACACGGGGGGATCCCGGTACCTACTATGGCTACACCTTC	CAISTRGDPGTYYGYTF
-	15	TRBV7-9	TRBJ2-2	many	TGTGCCAGCAGCTATCCGGGACGGATGACCGGGGAGCTGTTTTTT	CASSYPGRMTGELFF
-	16	TRBV10-3	TRBJ1-1	-	TGTGCCCCATTGGGGGAACGTGGAAATGAGGGCACTGAAGCTTTCTTT	CAPLGERGNEGTEAFF
-	16	TRBV10-1	TRBJ2-1	many	TGCGCCAGCAGTGAGCCCCAAGTAAGCCCTAGAAATGAGCAGTTCTTC	CASSEPQVSPRNEQFF
-	13	TRBV14	TRBJ2-5	-	TGTGCCAGCAGCCCGGATACTCGGGGGACCCAGTACTTC	CASSPDTRGTQYF
-	14	TRBV10-1	TRBJ1-1	many	TGCGCCAGCAGTGAACTGGCCAGGGGCACTGAAGCTTTCTTT	CASSELARGTEAFF
-	13	TRBV5-4	TRBJ2-3	-	TGTGCCAGCAGCCGCGCCCAGCTTGGGGCGCAGTATTTT	CASSRAQLGAQYF
TRBD1	15	TRBV5-1	TRBJ1-6	many	TGCGCCAGCAGCTTGGCGACAGGGACATGGTCACCCCTCCACTTT	CASSLATGTWSPLHF
-	14	TRBV12-3/TRBV12-4	TRBJ1-2	many	TGTGCCAGCAGTTTAGGCTTCGGGGCCTATGGCTACACCTTC	CASSLGFGAYGYTF
-	15	TRBV7-6	TRBJ2-7	many	TGTGCCAGCAGCTTAGTAGCCGGGGGCCTCTACGAGCAGTACTTC	CASSLVAGGLYEQYF
-	14	TRBV4-3	TRBJ2-1	many	TGCGCCAGCAGCCAAGCTGAGGGGGGGTATGAGCAGTTCTTC	CASSQAEGGYEQFF
-	14	TRBV11-2	TRBJ1-3	many	TGTGCCAGCAGCTCTATGGAGCCTGGAAACACCATATATTTT	CASSSMEPGNTIYF
-	14	TRBV5-1	TRBJ1-4	many	TGCGCCAGCAGCTTGGTAGGGGCCGATGAAAAACTGTTTTTT	CASSLVGADEKLFF
TRBD1	14	TRBV15	TRBJ2-1	many	TGTGCCACCTTAATGGACAGGGGATACAATGAGCAGTTCTTC	CATLMDRGYNEQFF
TRBD1	14	TRBV28	TRBJ1-1	many	TGTGCCAGCAGGAAAGGGGGCACGAACACTGAAGCTTTCTTT	CASRKGGTNTEAFF
-	13	TRBV15	TRBJ1-4	many	TGTGCCACCAGCAGGGACAGACTGGAAAAACTGTTTTTT	CATSRDRLEKLFF
-	14	TRBV6-2/TRBV6-3	TRBJ2-1	many	TGTGCCAGCAGTCGCCGGGTAGGCGGCGATGAGCAGTTCTTC	CASSRRVGGDEQFF
-	15	TRBV7-2	TRBJ1-6	many	TGTGCCAGCAGCATAATGGGACGCTTGCATTCACCCCTCCACTTT	CASSIMGRLHSPLHF
-	13	TRBV7-2	TRBJ1-5	many	TGTGCCAGCAGCTCTCAGGATGTTCAGCCCCAGCATTTT	CASSSQDVQPQHF
TRBD2	18	TRBV20-1	TRBJ2-5	many	TGCAGTGCTAGAGCGGGGCTAGCGGGGGGCTTGTACCAAGAGACCCAGTACTTC	CSARAGLAGGLYQETQYF
-	15	TRBV7-2	TRBJ2-3	many	TGTGCCAGCAGCTTAGCGCCGTGGGGCACAGATACGCAGTATTTT	CASSLAPWGTDTQYF
-	12	TRBV6-2/TRBV6-3	TRBJ2-3	many	TGTGCCAGCGGCGGATTCACAGATACGCAGTATTTT	CASGGFTDTQYF
-	15	TRBV11-2	TRBJ1-6	many	TGTGCCAGCAGCTTAGGGTGGTTCGGTGATTCACCCCTCCACTTT	CASSLGWFGDSPLHF
-	15	TRBV5-1	TRBJ2-2	many	TGCGCCAGCAGCACGGGACACGCTAACACCGGGGAGCTGTTTTTT	CASSTGHANTGELFF
TRBD1	10	TRBV29-1	TRBJ1-1	many	TGCAGCACTGGGGACAGGGCGGCTTTCTTT	CSTGDRAAFF
-	14	TRBV18	TRBJ1-6	-	TGTGCCAGCTCACCGGGCAGGGATAGGTCACCCCTCCACTTT	CASSPGRDRSPLHF
-	14	TRBV9	TRBJ2-7	many	TGTGCCAGCAGCCCAGAGAGGGGTAATTACGAGCAGTACTTC	CASSPERGNYEQYF
-	15	TRBV7-3	TRBJ2-3	many	TGTGCCAGCAGTTCCTCAAGATCAGGGGTAGATACGCAGTATTTT	CASSSSRSGVDTQYF
-	17	TRBV4-1	TRBJ2-1	many	TGCGCCAGCAGCCAAGTCGTACAGGGACGTCTCTACAATGAGCAGTTCTTC	CASSQVVQGRLYNEQFF
-	17	TRBV4-1	TRBJ1-4	many	TGCGCCAGCAGCCAAGTGTTTACATCGAGGAAAAATGAAAAACTGTTTTTT	CASSQVFTSRKNEKLFF
TRBD1	15	TRBV5-1	TRBJ2-3	many	TGCGCCAGCAACAGAGAGGGGGCTTTTCCAGATACGCAGTATTTT	CASNREGAFPDTQYF
TRBD1	16	TRBV5-6	TRBJ1-3	few	TGTGCCAGCAGCTTGGAATACAGGGGAACTGGAAACACCATATATTTT	CASSLEYRGTGNTIYF
TRBD2	15	TRBV30	TRBJ2-1	many	TGTGCCTGGAACCCTAGGAGCGGGGCCTACAATGAGCAGTTCTTC	CAWNPRSGAYNEQFF
TRBD2	16	TRBV3-1	TRBJ2-7	-	TGTGCCAGCAGCCAAGGGGCGGGAGTAATCCCCTACGAGCAGTACTTC	CASSQGAGVIPYEQYF
-	13	TRBV7-2	TRBJ2-1	many	TGTGCCAGCAGCTTTCAGAAGTACAATGAGCAGTTCTTC	CASSFQKYNEQFF
TRBD2	16	TRBV20-1	TRBJ2-1	few	TGCAGTGCATCCCGAACCGATGCGGGGGGTTCTCGTGAGCAGTTCTTC	CSASRTDAGGSREQFF
TRBD2	14	TRBV7-2	TRBJ2-3	many	TGTGCCAGCACCCTAGCGGACCACACAGATACGCAGTATTTT	CASTLADHTDTQYF
-	15	TRBV7-2	TRBJ2-2	-	TGTGCCAGCAGCCAGGGACGACTGAACACCGGGGAGCTGTTTTTT	CASSQGRLNTGELFF
TRBD2	15	TRBV4-3	TRBJ2-7	many	TGCGCCAGCAGCCAAGCTAGCGGGGACCTCTACGAGCAGTACTTC	CASSQASGDLYEQYF
-	13	TRBV12-3/TRBV12-4	TRBJ2-3	many	TGTGCCAGCAGTTTTAATGAGGTCGGGACGCAGTATTTT	CASSFNEVGTQYF
-	13	TRBV5-1	TRBJ2-3	many	TGCGCCAGCAGCTCGGGGAACCGTGATACGCAGTATTTT	CASSSGNRDTQYF
TRBD2	16	TRBV7-2	TRBJ2-3	many	TGTGCCAGCAGCCGGGGTCCGGGGGGTATAAGAGATACGCAGTATTTT	CASSRGPGGIRDTQYF
TRBD1	15	TRBV15	TRBJ1-2	few	TGTGCCACCAGCCCGAGACAGGGGGCGAACTATGGCTACACCTTC	CATSPRQGANYGYTF
TRBD1	16	TRBV6-5	TRBJ1-2	many	TGTGCCAGCAGTTACGGGACAGGGGGCTCTAACTATGGCTACACCTTC	CASSYGTGGSNYGYTF
TRBD2	16	TRBV5-1	TRBJ2-1	many	TGCGCCAGCAGCGGGACTAGCGGGGGTGCCCCCCGGGAGCAGTTCTTC	CASSGTSGGAPREQFF
-	18	TRBV21-1	TRBJ2-1	many	TGTGCCAGCAGCCCACATAACACACCGGGACTCCTCTACAATGAGCAGTTCTTC	CASSPHNTPGLLYNEQFF
-	13	TRBV20-1	TRBJ2-5	many	TGCAGTGCAACACAGGGAGGTCGAGAGACCCAGTACTTC	CSATQGGRETQYF
-	13	TRBV5-1	TRBJ1-2	-	TGCGCCAGCAGCTTGGCGGGGGTCTATGGCTACACCTTC	CASSLAGVYGYTF